The rows below give T cell receptor beta chains drawn from one sample of a study of vaccination effects on CD4 cells after COVID-19. Sequencing was performed with immunoSEQ multiplex PCR; in TCRdb, only in-frame clones are kept and a portion is missing. This table holds 60,000 to 85,000 clones, 74% found once. For these TCRs, the target antigens are not known. This sample comprised CD4+ T cells from PBMCs cultured with HCoV-229E spike peptides, obtained after COVID-19 vaccination. Source of these receptors: a human donor who received a COVID-19 vaccine. CDR3s include the opening cysteine and the closing phenylalanine or tryptophan. The D gene is left open where the match is weak. Expanded clones are given a class, and other clones once, few, many or no size at all.

. TRBJ2-3 15 TRBV20-1 TRBD2 TGCAGTGCTAGTAGGGCGGGGGGGCCGCCAGATACGCAGTATTTT CSASRAGGPPDTQYF
. TRBJ2-2 15 TRBV7-9 TRBD2 TGTGCCAGCAGCCCAGCGGGGGTGAACACCGGGGAGCTGTTTTTT CASSPAGVNTGELFF
. TRBJ1-6 13 TRBV18 . TGTGCCAGCTCACCATCTGGGGATTCACCCCTCCACTTT CASSPSGDSPLHF
. TRBJ2-3 16 TRBV24-1 . TGTGCCACCAGTGACCCGTCGGCTACCTCACAAGATACGCAGTATTTT CATSDPSATSQDTQYF
. TRBJ1-5 13 TRBV7-2 TRBD1 TGTGCCAGCAGCTTCAGGGGGGACCAGCCCCAGCATTTT CASSFRGDQPQHF
. TRBJ1-5 14 TRBV3-1/TRBV3-2 . TGTGCCAGCAGCCAAGGGGGCGTGAGTCAGCCCCAGCATTTT CASSQGGVSQPQHF
. TRBJ1-2 15 TRBV18 . TGTGCCAGCTCACCACGGACGGGGAATAACTATGGCTACACCTTC CASSPRTGNNYGYTF
. TRBJ1-1 13 TRBV28 . TGTGCCAGCAGTGTCAGGGGATACACTGAAGCTTTCTTT CASSVRGYTEAFF
. TRBJ2-3 13 TRBV7-2 . TGTGCCAGCAGCTTAGCTAGCACAGATACGCAGTATTTT CASSLASTDTQYF
. TRBJ2-1 10 TRBV20-1 . TGCAGTGCTGGGTACAATGAGCAGTTCTTC CSAGYNEQFF
. TRBJ1-1 17 TRBV5-1 . TGCGCCAGCAGCTTGGAGACAGGCCCTCTTCGGAACACTGAAGCTTTCTTT CASSLETGPLRNTEAFF
. TRBJ1-3 14 TRBV5-6 . TGTGCCAGCAGCTTGTCGGGGGCTGGAAACACCATATATTTT CASSLSGAGNTIYF
. TRBJ1-6 16 TRBV28 . TGTGCCAGCAGAGGTGTGGAGGCGACCTATAATTCACCCCTCCACTTT CASRGVEATYNSPLHF
few TRBJ2-5 14 TRBV19 . TGTGCCAGTAGAATGGGGTCAGCTCCTGAGACCCAGTACTTC CASRMGSAPETQYF
. TRBJ2-3 14 TRBV27 . TGTGCCAGCAGCTCTGGGGGGATCACAGATACGCAGTATTTT CASSSGGITDTQYF
. TRBJ2-5 13 TRBV12-5 TRBD1 TGTGCTAGTGGACTAGGGACAGTAGAGACCCAGTACTTC CASGLGTVETQYF
. TRBJ2-5 14 TRBV9 . TGTGCCAGCAGCGGGGGGGCCCTCCAAGAGACCCAGTACTTC CASSGGALQETQYF
once TRBJ2-5 15 TRBV7-3 . TGTGCCAGCAGCTTAACACGGACAGATCAAGAGACCCAGTACTTC CASSLTRTDQETQYF
. TRBJ2-2 17 TRBV6-6 TRBD1 TGTGCCAGCAGCCGAAGCCGGGACAGCGCGAACACCGGGGAGCTGTTTTTT CASSRSRDSANTGELFF
few TRBJ1-1 13 TRBV10-2 . TGCGCCAGCACCAATGGGGGGAACACTGAAGCTTTCTTT CASTNGGNTEAFF
. TRBJ2-3 14 TRBV24-1 . TGTGCCACCAGTGGGGGGACAAGCACAGATACGCAGTATTTT CATSGGTSTDTQYF
. TRBJ1-6 16 TRBV7-3 . TGTGCCAGCAGCTTAATGGGGGGGGTTGATAATTCACCCCTCCACTTT CASSLMGGVDNSPLHF
. TRBJ2-6 14 TRBV29-1 . TGCAGCGTTGAGGGGGGCACTGGGGCCAACGTCCTGACTTTC CSVEGGTGANVLTF
. TRBJ1-6 14 TRBV7-3 . TGTGCCAGCAGCTTGAGGGGGTGGGGTTCACCCCTCCACTTT CASSLRGWGSPLHF
. TRBJ1-1 14 TRBV19 . TGTGCCAGTAGTATCAAAGCAGTGAACACTGAAGCTTTCTTT CASSIKAVNTEAFF
. TRBJ1-3 15 TRBV29-1 . TGCAGCGGCCTACTACTTGGGAGGGGAGGAAACACCATATATTTT CSGLLLGRGGNTIYF
. TRBJ2-2 16 TRBV6-5 . TGTGCCAGCAGTTATCAGGGGACCCTCAACACCGGGGAGCTGTTTTTT CASSYQGTLNTGELFF
. TRBJ2-1 13 TRBV6-5 . TGTGCCAGCAGTAGGGACGGATACAATGAGCAGTTCTTC CASSRDGYNEQFF
. TRBJ1-6 13 TRBV7-2 TRBD1 TGTGCCAGCAGCCGACAGGGAGACTCACCCCTCCACTTT CASSRQGDSPLHF
. TRBJ1-2 15 TRBV4-1 . TGCGCCAGCAGCCGCACCATAGGGCCGAACTATGGCTACACCTTC CASSRTIGPNYGYTF
. TRBJ1-1 13 TRBV2 . TGTGCCAGCAGGATGGACAGTAACACTGAAGCTTTCTTT CASRMDSNTEAFF
few TRBJ2-3 14 TRBV5-1 . TGCGCCAGCAGCTACGGGGGACCCACAGATACGCAGTATTTT CASSYGGPTDTQYF
. TRBJ2-3 12 TRBV14 TRBD1 TGTGCCAGCAGACAGACAGGGAACACGCAGTATTTT CASRQTGNTQYF
. TRBJ2-1 20 TRBV18 TRBD1 TGTGCCAGCTCCCGGACTCCCGGGACAGGGGGTAGGAGCTCCTACAATGAGCAGTTCTTC CASSRTPGTGGRSSYNEQFF
. TRBJ1-1 13 TRBV2 . TGTGCCAGCAGTACCGAGGGACACACTGAAGCTTTCTTT CASSTEGHTEAFF
. TRBJ1-2 15 TRBV27 TRBD1 TGTGCCAGCAGTGGGATGGGACAGTCTTTCTATGGCTACACCTTC CASSGMGQSFYGYTF
. TRBJ2-3 16 TRBV6-6 TRBD2 TGTGCCAGCAGTTCTCACAGCGGGGGTAGCACAGATACGCAGTATTTT CASSSHSGGSTDTQYF
. TRBJ1-6 12 TRBV11-2 TRBD1 TGTGCCAGCAGCCCCAGGGGGCAACCCCTCCACTTT CASSPRGQPLHF
. TRBJ1-2 13 TRBV10-2 TRBD1 TGCGCCAGCAGTGCAGGACAGGTTAGCGGCTACACCTTC CASSAGQVSGYTF
. TRBJ1-2 12 TRBV6-6 TRBD1 TGTGCCAGCAGTCCCGGACAGGATGGCTACACCTTC CASSPGQDGYTF
. TRBJ2-5 14 TRBV9 . TGTGCCAGCAGCGTAGGGGACCATCAAGAGACCCAGTACTTC CASSVGDHQETQYF
. TRBJ1-3 14 TRBV20-1 . TGCAGTGCGAGTGTCCCGGGACATCGAAACACCATATATTTT CSASVPGHRNTIYF
. TRBJ1-1 14 TRBV28 . TGTGCCAGCAGCCTCATTCGGGGAGGAACTGAAGCTTTCTTT CASSLIRGGTEAFF
once TRBJ1-4 16 TRBV24-1 . TGTGCCACCAGTGACCCGAGAGAAGAGGGGCATGAAAAACTGTTTTTT CATSDPREEGHEKLFF
few TRBJ2-2 13 TRBV5-1 . TGCGCCAGCAGCTCACTGGGGTCCGGGGAGCTGTTTTTT CASSSLGSGELFF
. TRBJ2-4 15 TRBV6-6 . TGTGCCAGCAGTAGGGTCTTGCTGGGGGAAAACATTCAGTACTTC CASSRVLLGENIQYF
. TRBJ1-1 18 TRBV5-8 . TGTGCCAGCCCCAATTCGGCCCCCCTGGAGGGGTGGAACACTGAAGCTTTCTTT CASPNSAPLEGWNTEAFF
. TRBJ2-6 19 TRBV5-5 . TGTGCCAGCAGCTTACCGCAGGGATCGCCCGTCTCTGGGGCCAACGTCCTGACTTTC CASSLPQGSPVSGANVLTF